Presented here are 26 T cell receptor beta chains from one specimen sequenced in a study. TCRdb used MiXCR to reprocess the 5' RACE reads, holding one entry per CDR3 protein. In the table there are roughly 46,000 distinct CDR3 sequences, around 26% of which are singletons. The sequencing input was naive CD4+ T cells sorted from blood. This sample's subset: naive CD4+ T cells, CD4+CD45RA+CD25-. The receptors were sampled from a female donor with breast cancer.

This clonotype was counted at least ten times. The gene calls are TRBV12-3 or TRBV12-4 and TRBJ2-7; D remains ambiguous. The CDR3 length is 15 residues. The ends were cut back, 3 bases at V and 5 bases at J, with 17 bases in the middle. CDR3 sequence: CASSFGKRALNEQYF. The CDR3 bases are TGTGCCAGCAGTTTTGGGAAACGGGCCTTAAACGAGCAGTACTTC.

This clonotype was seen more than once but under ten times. The CDR3: CASSYGDNYGYTF. The DNA of the CDR3 is TGTGCCAGCAGCTACGGAGACAACTATGGCTACACCTTC. The V gene is TRBV28, the J gene TRBJ1-2; D uncertain. The germline V gene encodes CDR1 MDHEN and CDR2 SYDVKM. The CDR3 has 13 residues. The ends were cut back, 6 bases at V and 2 bases at J, with 10 bases in the middle.

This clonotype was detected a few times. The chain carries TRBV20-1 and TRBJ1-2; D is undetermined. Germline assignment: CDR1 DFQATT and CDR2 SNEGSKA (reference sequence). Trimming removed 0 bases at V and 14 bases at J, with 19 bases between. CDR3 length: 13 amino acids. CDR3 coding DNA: TGCAGTGCTAGAGACGGTCCGGGAGGACGGCTGACCTTC. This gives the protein CSARDGPGGRLTF.

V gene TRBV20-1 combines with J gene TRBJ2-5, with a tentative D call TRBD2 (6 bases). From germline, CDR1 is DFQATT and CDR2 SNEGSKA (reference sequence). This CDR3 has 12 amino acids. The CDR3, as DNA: TGCAGGGCCCCAGCGGAGGGCGAGACCCAGTACTTC. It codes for CRAPAEGETQYF.

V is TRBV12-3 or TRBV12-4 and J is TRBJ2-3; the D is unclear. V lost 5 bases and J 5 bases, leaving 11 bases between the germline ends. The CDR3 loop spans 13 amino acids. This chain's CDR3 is CASSPDGQDTQYF. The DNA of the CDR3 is TGTGCCAGCAGTCCCGATGGGCAAGATACGCAGTATTTT.

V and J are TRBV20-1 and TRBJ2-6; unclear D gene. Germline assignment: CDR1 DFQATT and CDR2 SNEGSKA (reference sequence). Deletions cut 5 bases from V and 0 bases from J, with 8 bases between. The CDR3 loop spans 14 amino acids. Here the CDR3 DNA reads TGCAGTGCTTACGTTAACTCTGGGGCCAACGTCCTGACTTTC. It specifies CSAYVNSGANVLTF.

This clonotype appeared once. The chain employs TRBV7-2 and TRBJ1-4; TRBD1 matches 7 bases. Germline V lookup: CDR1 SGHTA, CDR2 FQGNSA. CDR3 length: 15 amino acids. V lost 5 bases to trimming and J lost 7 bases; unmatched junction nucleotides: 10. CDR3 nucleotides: TGTGCCAGCAGCCCCTCCAGGGGGGCTCGTGAAAAACTGTTTTTT. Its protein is CASSPSRGAREKLFF.

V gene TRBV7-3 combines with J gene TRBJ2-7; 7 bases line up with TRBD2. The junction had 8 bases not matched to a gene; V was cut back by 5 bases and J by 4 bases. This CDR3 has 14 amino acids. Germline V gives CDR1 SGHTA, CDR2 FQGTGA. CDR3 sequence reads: CASSPGGYSYEQYF. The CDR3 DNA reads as TGTGCCAGCAGCCCCGGGGGGTATAGTTACGAGCAGTACTTC.

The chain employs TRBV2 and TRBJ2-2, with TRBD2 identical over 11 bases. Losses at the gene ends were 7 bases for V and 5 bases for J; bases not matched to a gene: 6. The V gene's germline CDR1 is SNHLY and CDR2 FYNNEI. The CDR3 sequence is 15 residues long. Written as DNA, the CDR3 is TGTGCCAGCACAATTAGCGGGGGGGGAACCGGGGAGCTGTTTTTT. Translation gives CASTISGGGTGELFF. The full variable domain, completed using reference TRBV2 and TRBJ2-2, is EPEVTQTPSHQVTQMGQEVILRCVPISNHLYFYWYRQILGQKVEFLVSFYNNEISEKSEIFDDQFSVERPDGSNFTLKIRSTKLEDSAMYFCASTISGGGTGELFFGEGSRLTVL.

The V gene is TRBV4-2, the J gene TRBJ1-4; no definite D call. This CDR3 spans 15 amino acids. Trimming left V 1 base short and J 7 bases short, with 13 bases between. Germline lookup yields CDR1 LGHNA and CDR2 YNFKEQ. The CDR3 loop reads CASSQAAGNAEKLFF. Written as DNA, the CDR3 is TGTGCCAGCAGCCAAGCGGCGGGGAACGCTGAAAAACTGTTTTTT.

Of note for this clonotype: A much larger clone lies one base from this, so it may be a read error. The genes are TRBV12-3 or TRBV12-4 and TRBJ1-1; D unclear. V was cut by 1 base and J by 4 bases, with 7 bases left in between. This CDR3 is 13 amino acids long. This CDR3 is CASSLVASTEAFF. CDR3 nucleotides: TGTGCCAGCAGTTTAGTAGCCAGCACTGAAGCTTTCTTT.

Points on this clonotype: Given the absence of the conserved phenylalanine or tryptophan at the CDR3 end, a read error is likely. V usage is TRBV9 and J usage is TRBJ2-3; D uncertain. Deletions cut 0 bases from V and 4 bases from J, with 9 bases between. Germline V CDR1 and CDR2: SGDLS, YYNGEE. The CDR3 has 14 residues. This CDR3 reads CASSVGQIADTQYL. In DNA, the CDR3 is TGTGCCAGCAGCGTAGGCCAGATCGCAGATACGCAGTATTTG.

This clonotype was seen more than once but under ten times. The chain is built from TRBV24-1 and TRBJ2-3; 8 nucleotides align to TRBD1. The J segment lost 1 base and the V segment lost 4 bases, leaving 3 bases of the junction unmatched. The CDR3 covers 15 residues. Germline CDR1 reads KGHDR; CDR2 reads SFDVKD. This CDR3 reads CATSEPGQGTDTQYF. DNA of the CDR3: TGTGCCACCAGTGAGCCGGGACAGGGCACAGATACGCAGTATTTT.

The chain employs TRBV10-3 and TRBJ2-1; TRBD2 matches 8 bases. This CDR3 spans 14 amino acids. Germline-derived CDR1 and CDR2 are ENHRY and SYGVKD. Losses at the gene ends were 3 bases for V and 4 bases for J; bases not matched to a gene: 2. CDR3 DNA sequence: TGTGCCATCAGTGAAGGACTAGCTTACAATGAGCAGTTCTTC. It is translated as CAISEGLAYNEQFF.

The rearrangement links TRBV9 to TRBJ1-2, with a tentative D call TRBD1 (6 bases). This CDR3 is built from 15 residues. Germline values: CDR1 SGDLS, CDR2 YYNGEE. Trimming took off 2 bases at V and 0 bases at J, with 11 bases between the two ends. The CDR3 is CASSVGGQANYGYTF. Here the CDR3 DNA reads TGTGCCAGCAGCGTTGGGGGGCAAGCTAACTATGGCTACACCTTC.

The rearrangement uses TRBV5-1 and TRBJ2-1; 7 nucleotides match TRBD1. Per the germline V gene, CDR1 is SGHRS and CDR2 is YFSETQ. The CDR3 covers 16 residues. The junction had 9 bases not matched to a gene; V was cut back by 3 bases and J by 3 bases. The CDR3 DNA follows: TGCGCCAGCAGCTACACAGGGGTTTTACGCTACAATGAGCAGTTCTTC. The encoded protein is CASSYTGVLRYNEQFF.

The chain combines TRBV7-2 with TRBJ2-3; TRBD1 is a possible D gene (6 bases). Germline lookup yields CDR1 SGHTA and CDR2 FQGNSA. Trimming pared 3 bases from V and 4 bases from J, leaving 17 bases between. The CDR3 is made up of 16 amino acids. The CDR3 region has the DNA TGTGCCAGCAGCTTTACAGCTACAGGGTCCGCAGATACGCAGTATTTT. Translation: CASSFTATGSADTQYF.

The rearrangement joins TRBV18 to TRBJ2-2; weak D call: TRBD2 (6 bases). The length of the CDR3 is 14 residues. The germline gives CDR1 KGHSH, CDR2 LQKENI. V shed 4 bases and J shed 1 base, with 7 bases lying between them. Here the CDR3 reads CASSLGGNTGELFF. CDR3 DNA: TGTGCCAGCTCACTGGGAGGGAACACCGGGGAGCTGTTTTTT.

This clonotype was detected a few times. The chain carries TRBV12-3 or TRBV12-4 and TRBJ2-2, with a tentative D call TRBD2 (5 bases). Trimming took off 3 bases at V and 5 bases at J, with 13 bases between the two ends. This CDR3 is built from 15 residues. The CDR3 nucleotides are TGTGCCAGCAGTTTTCGGTCCGGGGTGACCGGGGAGCTGTTTTTT. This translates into CASSFRSGVTGELFF.

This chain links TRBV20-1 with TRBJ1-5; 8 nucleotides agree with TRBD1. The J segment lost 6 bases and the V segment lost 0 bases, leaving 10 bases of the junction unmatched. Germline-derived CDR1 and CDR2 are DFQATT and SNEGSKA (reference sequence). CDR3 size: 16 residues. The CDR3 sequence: CSARDGTGYEGQPQHF. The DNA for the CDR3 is TGCAGTGCTAGAGACGGGACAGGTTATGAGGGTCAGCCCCAGCATTTT.

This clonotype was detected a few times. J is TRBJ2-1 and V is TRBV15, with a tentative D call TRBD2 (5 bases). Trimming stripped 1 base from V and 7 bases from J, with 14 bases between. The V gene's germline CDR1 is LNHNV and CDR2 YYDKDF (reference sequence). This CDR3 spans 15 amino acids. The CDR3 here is CATSRAGSRVNEQFF. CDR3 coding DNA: TGTGCCACCAGCAGAGCGGGGAGTCGGGTAAATGAGCAGTTCTTC.

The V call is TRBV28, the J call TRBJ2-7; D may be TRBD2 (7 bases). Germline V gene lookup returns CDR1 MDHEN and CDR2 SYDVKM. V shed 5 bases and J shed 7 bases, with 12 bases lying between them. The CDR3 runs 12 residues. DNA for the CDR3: TGTGCCAGCAGTGCGGGGGCGGGAGAGCAGTACTTC. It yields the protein CASSAGAGEQYF.

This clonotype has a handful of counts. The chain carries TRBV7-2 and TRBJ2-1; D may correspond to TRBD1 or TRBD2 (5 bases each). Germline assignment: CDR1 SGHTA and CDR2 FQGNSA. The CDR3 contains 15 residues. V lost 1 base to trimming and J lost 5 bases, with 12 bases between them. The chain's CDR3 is CASSLGGEADNEQFF. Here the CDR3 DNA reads TGTGCCAGCAGCTTAGGAGGGGAAGCGGACAATGAGCAGTTCTTC.

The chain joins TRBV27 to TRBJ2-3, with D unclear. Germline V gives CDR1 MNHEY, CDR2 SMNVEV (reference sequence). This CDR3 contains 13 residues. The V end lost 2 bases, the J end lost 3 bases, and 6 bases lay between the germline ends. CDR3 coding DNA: TGTGCCAGCAGTTTAATAGGGACAGATACGCAGTATTTT. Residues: CASSLIGTDTQYF.

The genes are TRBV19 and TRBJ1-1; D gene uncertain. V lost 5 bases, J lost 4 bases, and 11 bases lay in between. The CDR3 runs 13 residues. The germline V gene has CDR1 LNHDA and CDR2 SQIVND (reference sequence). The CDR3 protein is CASSRARSTEAFF. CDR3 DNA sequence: TGTGCCAGTAGTCGAGCGCGGAGCACTGAAGCTTTCTTT. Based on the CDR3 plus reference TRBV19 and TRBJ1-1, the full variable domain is DGGITQSPKYLFRKEGQNVTLSCEQNLNHDAMYWYRQDPGQGLRLIYYSQIVNDFQKGDIAEGYSVSREKKESFPLTVTSAQKNPTAFYLCASSRARSTEAFFGQGTRLTVV.

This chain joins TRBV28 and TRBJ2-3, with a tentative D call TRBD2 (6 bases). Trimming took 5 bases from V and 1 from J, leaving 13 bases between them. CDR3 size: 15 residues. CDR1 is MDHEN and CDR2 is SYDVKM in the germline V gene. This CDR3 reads CASSPGGIRTDTQYF. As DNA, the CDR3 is TGTGCCAGCAGTCCAGGCGGGATCCGCACAGATACGCAGTATTTT.